The present T cell receptor (beta chain) was sequenced within a study of blood T cell repertoires in COVID-19 (dated by TCRdb to 2018 to 2020). About the full investigation: Samples from collaborators originated in the United States, Italy and Spain and spanned both the acute and convalescent phases of COVID-19. Deeply sampled blood TCRbeta repertoires from subjects exposed to, actively infected with, or recovered from COVID-19 were included in the dataset. The repertoires were released in a freely available public database meant as a resource for research on the immune response to SARS-CoV-2. The prospective study material was composed of cDNA or gDNA derived from T cells, B-cell-depleted T cells, or PBMCs. HLA class I and class II types, where available, came from metadata supplied by the sample provider rather than from assay-based typing. The samples were drawn from the first 160 participants of the ongoing ImmuneRACE study and from 1,200 or so subjects provided by 6 global collaborators. Sample metadata almost always included a de-identified subject ID, COVID-19 status, age in years and sex.

V lost 6 bases and J lost 5 bases; the stretch between them is 12 bases long. The CDR3 measures 13 amino acids from cysteine to phenylalanine. Only the CDR3 DNA is retained, 39 bases long and in frame from the first base. CDR1 and CDR2, per the germline V gene, are KGHDR and SFDVKD. The immunoSEQ Assay, a bias-controlled multiplex PCR, was used to amplify TCRbeta CDR3 regions from genomic DNA. Under the source paper's analysis protocol: Nucleated cell counts per sample were estimated from amplification of reference gene primers within the assay. To quantify the absolute abundance of each unique TCRbeta CDR3 rearrangement, sequence reads were collapsed and filtered. Productive Simpson clonality was computed per sample as the square root of Simpson's diversity index over productive rearrangements. The source is immuneACCESS, and TCRdb retained only in-frame sequences with V and J called. Part of the clones is not carried over; for the studies checked, unresolved V genes explain less than half of this, and the remainder is unexplained. That table gives V, J and clone size, and the DNA gave D and trimming. Recorded for this sample are roughly 120,000 clones; around nine tenths of them occurred a single time. Under 2% of the sample goes to the ten largest clones.

Comment on this clone: There is no known antigen for this receptor. One base away there is no much larger clone; base qualities are not given.

Results and caveats for the whole study, not just this receptor: Clinical and demographic metadata were provided uncurated, with the amount varying by source and participant.

Collaborating institutions collected whole blood in K2EDTA tubes following their own protocols. Collaborator samples were shipped for TCRbeta analysis as frozen whole blood, isolated PBMCs, or DNA extracted from either sample type. Sequencing was done on a sample of peripheral blood. This TCR was recovered from a human donor with active COVID-19. The donor label of this sample is uncertain. Here the chain combines TRBV24-1 and TRBJ2-5; 5 matching bases give a weak D call of TRBD2. The CDR3 region has the sequence CATSSRGLETQYF. The bases are TGTGCCACCAGTAGCCGGGGATTGGAGACCCAGTACTTC.